These T cell receptor beta chains were read from a single sample in a study of cytomegalovirus exposure and HLA in healthy donors. Profiled with immunoSEQ multiplex PCR; TCRdb holds only in-frame clones, not every one. The repertoire consists of some 70,000 clones, with just under 85% occurring once and the leading ten covering about 3%. The sequenced material came from PBMCs. All receptors derive from a man younger than 45 in good health and CMV-seronegative. Both conserved end residues are part of each CDR3. D genes are given only for firm matches. Where a row states a size, it is once, few, many or the class of an expanded clone; other rows omit it.

abundance	v_gene	j_gene	d_gene	len	CDR3aa	CDR3nt
few	TRBV15	TRBJ1-2	-	15	CATSRDDGAAYGYTF	TGTGCCACCAGCAGAGATGATGGGGCAGCCTATGGCTACACCTTC
-	TRBV7-9	TRBJ1-2	-	17	CASSFDRHGNQNYGYTF	TGTGCCAGCAGTTTTGACAGGCATGGGAATCAAAACTATGGCTACACCTTC
-	TRBV27	TRBJ2-3	-	11	CASSGQDTQYF	TGTGCCAGCTCGGGACAAGATACGCAGTATTTT
-	TRBV7-9	TRBJ2-1	-	17	CASSQTGPLPSYNEQFF	TGTGCCAGCAGCCAGACAGGTCCTCTACCCTCCTACAATGAGCAGTTCTTC
-	TRBV30	TRBJ1-5	-	14	CAWSYGQSNQPQHF	TGTGCCTGGAGTTACGGACAGAGTAATCAGCCCCAGCATTTT
-	TRBV29-1	TRBJ2-6	-	14	CSVGLHSGANVLTF	TGCAGCGTCGGACTCCACTCTGGGGCCAACGTCCTGACTTTC
-	TRBV7-8	TRBJ2-7	-	14	CASSQRGSGYEQYF	TGTGCCAGCAGTCAGAGGGGGAGTGGGTACGAGCAGTACTTC
few	TRBV6-1	TRBJ1-3	-	15	CASSEEVASGNTIYF	TGTGCCAGCAGTGAAGAGGTAGCCTCTGGAAACACCATATATTTT
-	TRBV27	TRBJ2-5	-	13	CASSLKGQETQYF	TGTGCCAGCAGTTTAAAGGGGCAAGAGACCCAGTACTTC
once	TRBV5-4	TRBJ2-5	-	15	CASSLLRGRGETQYF	TGTGCCAGCAGCTTGCTGCGGGGACGGGGTGAGACCCAGTACTTC
-	TRBV4-1	TRBJ2-3	-	15	CASSQAIYSTDTQYF	TGCGCCAGCAGCCAAGCGATCTATAGCACAGATACGCAGTATTTT
-	TRBV28	TRBJ2-7	TRBD2	14	CASSLWQGGYEQYF	TGTGCCAGCAGTTTATGGCAGGGAGGGTACGAGCAGTACTTC
-	TRBV9	TRBJ1-1	-	13	CASSGYSGAEAFF	TGTGCCAGCAGCGGATACTCAGGGGCTGAAGCTTTCTTT
-	TRBV11-2	TRBJ2-7	-	11	CASSHTHEQYF	TGTGCCAGCAGCCACACCCACGAGCAGTACTTC
-	TRBV9	TRBJ1-1	-	13	CASSVRVNTEAFF	TGTGCCAGCAGCGTACGGGTCAACACTGAAGCTTTCTTT
once	TRBV4-3	TRBJ2-1	-	15	CASSVGAGRLNEQFF	TGCGCCAGCAGCGTCGGAGCTGGGAGGCTAAATGAGCAGTTCTTC
-	TRBV5-1	TRBJ2-5	-	13	CASSPGIPETQYF	TGCGCCAGCAGCCCGGGAATTCCCGAGACCCAGTACTTC
-	TRBV5-1	TRBJ1-4	-	17	CASSLVQGVVSNEKLFF	TGCGCCAGCAGCTTGGTCCAAGGGGTTGTATCTAATGAAAAACTGTTTTTT
few	TRBV6-1	TRBJ2-7	TRBD2	15	CASSDGTSGPYEQYF	TGTGCCAGCAGCGATGGGACTAGCGGGCCCTACGAGCAGTACTTC
-	TRBV14	TRBJ2-3	TRBD2	14	CASSQSPGGDTQYF	TGTGCCAGCAGCCAATCACCGGGGGGGGATACGCAGTATTTT
-	TRBV7-7	TRBJ2-2	-	14	CASSLDQGSRELFF	TGTGCCAGCAGCTTAGATCAGGGCAGTAGGGAGCTGTTTTTT
-	TRBV4-2	TRBJ2-7	TRBD2	15	CASSQSGTIIHEQYF	TGTGCCAGCAGCCAGTCCGGGACTATCATCCACGAGCAGTACTTC
once	TRBV29-1	TRBJ1-1	-	17	CSVEDGGVDWMNTEAFF	TGCAGCGTTGAGGATGGGGGGGTCGATTGGATGAACACTGAAGCTTTCTTT
-	TRBV5-1	TRBJ2-1	-	15	CASGGQSIAFDEQFF	TGCGCCAGCGGGGGACAAAGTATAGCTTTCGATGAGCAGTTCTTC
-	TRBV27	TRBJ2-1	TRBD2	16	CASSPRGLGSYNEQFF	TGTGCCAGCAGTCCCCGGGGACTAGGTTCCTACAATGAGCAGTTCTTC
-	TRBV29-1	TRBJ1-1	-	11	CSVAWSIEAFF	TGCAGCGTTGCCTGGAGCATTGAAGCTTTCTTT
-	TRBV28	TRBJ2-1	TRBD2	18	CASSFGLAGGSSYNEQFF	TGTGCCAGCAGTTTCGGACTAGCGGGGGGGAGCTCCTACAATGAGCAGTTCTTC
-	TRBV7-3	TRBJ2-7	-	12	CASRGAGYEQYF	TGTGCCAGTCGGGGGGCAGGCTACGAGCAGTACTTC
few	TRBV5-1	TRBJ1-1	TRBD1	15	CASSERTGTSTEAFF	TGCGCCAGCAGCGAAAGGACAGGGACGAGCACTGAAGCTTTCTTT
-	TRBV25-1	TRBJ2-3	-	13	CASSESLTDTQYF	TGTGCCAGCAGTGAATCCCTCACAGATACGCAGTATTTT
-	TRBV29-1	TRBJ2-7	-	15	CSVSGTPIGLYEQYF	TGCAGCGTTTCCGGGACACCCATCGGGCTCTACGAGCAGTACTTC